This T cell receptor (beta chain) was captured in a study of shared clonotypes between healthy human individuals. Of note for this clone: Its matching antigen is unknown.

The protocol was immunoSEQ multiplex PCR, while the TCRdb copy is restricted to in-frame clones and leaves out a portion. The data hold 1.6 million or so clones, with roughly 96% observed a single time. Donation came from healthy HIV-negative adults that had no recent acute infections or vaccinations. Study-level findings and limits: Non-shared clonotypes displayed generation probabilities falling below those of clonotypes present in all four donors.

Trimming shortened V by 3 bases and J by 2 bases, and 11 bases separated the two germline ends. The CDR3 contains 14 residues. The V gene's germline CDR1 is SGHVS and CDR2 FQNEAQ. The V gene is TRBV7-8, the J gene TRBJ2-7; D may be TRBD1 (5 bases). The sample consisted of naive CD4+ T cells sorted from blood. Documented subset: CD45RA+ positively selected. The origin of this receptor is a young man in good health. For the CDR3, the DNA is TGTGCCAGCAGCTTCGACCCGACAGCCTACGAGCAGTACTTC. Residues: CASSFDPTAYEQYF.